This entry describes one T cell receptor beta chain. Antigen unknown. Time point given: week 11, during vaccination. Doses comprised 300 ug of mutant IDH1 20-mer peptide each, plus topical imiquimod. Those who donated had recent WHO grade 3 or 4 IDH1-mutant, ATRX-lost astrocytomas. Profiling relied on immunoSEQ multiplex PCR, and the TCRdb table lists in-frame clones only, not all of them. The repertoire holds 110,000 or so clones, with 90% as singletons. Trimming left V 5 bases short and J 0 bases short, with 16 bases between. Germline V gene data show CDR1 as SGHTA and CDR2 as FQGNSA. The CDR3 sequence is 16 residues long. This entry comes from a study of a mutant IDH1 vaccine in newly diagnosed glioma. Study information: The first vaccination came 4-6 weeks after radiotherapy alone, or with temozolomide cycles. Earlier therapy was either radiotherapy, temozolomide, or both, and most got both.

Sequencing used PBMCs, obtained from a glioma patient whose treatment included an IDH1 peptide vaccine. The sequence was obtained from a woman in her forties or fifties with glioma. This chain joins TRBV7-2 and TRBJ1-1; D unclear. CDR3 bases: TGTGCCAGCAGCCCGCCCGGAGTCATCATGAACACTGAAGCTTTCTTT. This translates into CASSPPGVIMNTEAFF. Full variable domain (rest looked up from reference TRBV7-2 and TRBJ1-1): GAGVSQSPSNKVTEKGKDVELRCDPISGHTALYWYRQSLGQGLEFLIYFQGNSAPDKSGLPSDRFSAERTGGSVSTLTIQRTQQEDSAVYLCASSPPGVIMNTEAFFGQGTRLTVV.